This entry lists 2 T cell receptor beta chains sequenced from one sample in a study of graft-versus-host responses after intestinal transplantation. Profiled with immunoSEQ multiplex PCR; TCRdb holds only in-frame clones, not every one. In the table there are fewer than 90,000 clones, about 94% of which are singletons. These TCRs are of unknown antigen specificity. The specimen was unstimulated CD4+ T cells sorted from spleen or lymph node cells, collected before transplant. These receptors originate from a human donor who was the organ donor for an intestinal transplant.

CDR3 sequence (DNA): TGCGCCAGCAGCCAAGAAAGGACACCTTACTATGGCTACACCTTC. Translating it yields CASSQERTPYYGYTF. The chain couples TRBV4-3 to TRBJ1-2, with D possibly matching TRBD1 (5 bases). The CDR3 length is 15 residues. Germline V gives CDR1 LGHNA, CDR2 YSLEER. Trimming pared 0 bases from V and 3 bases from J, leaving 11 bases between.

The chain recombines TRBV9 with TRBJ2-1; D is uncertain. Germline lookup yields CDR1 SGDLS and CDR2 YYNGEE. CDR3 length equals 13 residues. V was clipped by 0 bases and J by 6 bases, with 7 bases between them. The CDR3 region has the DNA TGTGCCAGCAGCGTAGGTGACGGCAATGAGCAGTTCTTC. It translates to CASSVGDGNEQFF.